These 9 T cell receptor beta chains were all obtained from the same sample, sequenced in a study of T cells expressing NK-cell markers. Reprocessing the 5' RACE reads, TCRdb reports a single entry for every CDR3 protein and omits DNA. This sample's clone table lists about 170,000 distinct CDR3 sequences. Sample: blood T cells: a sorted CD56 or NKG2C T cell subset, CD4+ or CD8+ T cells, or bulk PBMC T cells (not recorded which). The receptors were gathered from a man aged 18-75 years in good health.

V is TRBV5-1 and J is TRBJ2-1. This CDR3 has 15 residues. Per germline, CDR1 SGHRS and CDR2 YFSETQ. The chain's CDR3 is CASSQAGGSYNEQFF. Full variable domain (rest looked up from reference TRBV5-1 and TRBJ2-1): KAGVTQTPRYLIKTRGQQVTLSCSPISGHRSVSWYQQTPGQGLQFLFEYFSETQRNKGNFPGRFSGRQFSNSRSEMNVSTLELGDSALYLCASSQAGGSYNEQFFGPGTRLTVL.

This chain joins TRBV6-1 and TRBJ2-5; TCRdb's D call of TRBD1 is untestable without DNA. The CDR3 loop spans 15 amino acids. Germline CDR1 MNHNS, CDR2 SASEGT. CDR3: CASSEIQGGTETQYF.

The gene calls are TRBV12-3 or TRBV12-4 and TRBJ1-1; there is no DNA to check the TCRdb D call of TRBD1. This CDR3 region has 16 residues. The CDR3 spells CASSLATGGQNTEAFF.

This sequence joins TRBV4-1 and TRBJ2-1; no DNA is available, so the TRBD2 call from TCRdb remains unchecked. Germline V gene lookup returns CDR1 MGHRA and CDR2 YSYEKL. CDR3 length: 15 amino acids. The CDR3 is CASSRAGGRYNEQFF.

The chain has TRBV18 and TRBJ2-1; there is no DNA to check the TCRdb D call of TRBD1. Germline V gene lookup returns CDR1 KGHSH and CDR2 LQKENI. This CDR3 has 12 amino acids. The CDR3 here is CASSEGPGEQFF. Using reference TRBV18 and TRBJ2-1 for the parts outside the CDR3, the full variable domain is NAGVMQNPRHLVRRRGQEARLRCSPMKGHSHVYWYRQLPEEGLKFMVYLQKENIIDESGMPKERFSAEFPKEGPSILRIQQVVRGDSAAYFCASSEGPGEQFFGPGTRLTVL.

J is TRBJ2-1 and V is TRBV6-5. This CDR3 has 15 residues. Germline assignment: CDR1 MNHEY and CDR2 SVGAGI. The CDR3 is CASSYFLGDYNEQFF.

This rearrangement joins TRBV12-3 or TRBV12-4 to TRBJ2-1. The CDR3 is made up of 14 amino acids. CDR3 sequence reads: CASRGPPTSYEQFF.

The genes are TRBV13 and TRBJ2-1; TCRdb picks TRBD2, but there is no DNA to check that call. CDR1 PRHDT and CDR2 FYEKMQ come from the germline V gene (reference sequence). This CDR3 region has 16 residues. Here the CDR3 reads CASSFPLAGDYNEQFF. Drawing the rest from reference TRBV13 and TRBJ2-1, the complete variable domain is AAGVIQSPRHLIKEKRETATLKCYPIPRHDTVYWYQQGPGQDPQFLISFYEKMQSDKGSIPDRFSAQQFSDYHSELNMSSLELGDSALYFCASSFPLAGDYNEQFFGPGTRLTVL.

The chain joins TRBV28 to TRBJ1-2; the D call from TCRdb, TRBD1, cannot be confirmed without DNA. CDR1 MDHEN and CDR2 SYDVKM come from the germline V gene. The CDR3 extends over 13 amino acids. CDR3 in amino acids: CASSPDSYYGYTF.